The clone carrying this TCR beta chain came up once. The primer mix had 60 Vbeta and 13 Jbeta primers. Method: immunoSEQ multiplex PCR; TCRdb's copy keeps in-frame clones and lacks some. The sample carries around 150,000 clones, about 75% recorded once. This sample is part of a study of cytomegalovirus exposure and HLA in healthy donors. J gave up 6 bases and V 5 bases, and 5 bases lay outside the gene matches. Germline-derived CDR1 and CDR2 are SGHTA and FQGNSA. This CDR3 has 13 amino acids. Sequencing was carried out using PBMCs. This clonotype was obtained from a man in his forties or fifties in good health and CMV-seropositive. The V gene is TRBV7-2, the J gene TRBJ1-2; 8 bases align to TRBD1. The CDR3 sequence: CASSTDRGHGYTF. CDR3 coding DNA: TGTGCCAGCAGCACCGACAGGGGACATGGCTACACCTTC.